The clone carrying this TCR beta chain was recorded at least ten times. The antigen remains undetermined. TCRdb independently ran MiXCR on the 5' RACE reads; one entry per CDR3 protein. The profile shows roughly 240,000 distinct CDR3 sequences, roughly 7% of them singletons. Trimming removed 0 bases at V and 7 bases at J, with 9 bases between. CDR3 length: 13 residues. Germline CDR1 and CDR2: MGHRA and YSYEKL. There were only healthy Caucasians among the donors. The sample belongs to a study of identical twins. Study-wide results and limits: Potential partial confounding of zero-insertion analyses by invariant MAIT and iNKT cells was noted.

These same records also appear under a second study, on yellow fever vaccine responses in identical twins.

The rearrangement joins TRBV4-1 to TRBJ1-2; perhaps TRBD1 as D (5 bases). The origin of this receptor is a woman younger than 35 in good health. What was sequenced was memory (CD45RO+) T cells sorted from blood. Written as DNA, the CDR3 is TGCGCCAGCAGCCAAGATAGGGGCGGTGGCTACACCTTC. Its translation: CASSQDRGGGYTF.